This T cell receptor beta chain is from a study of post-analysis software for immune sequencing data (dated by TCRdb to the mid-2010s). Describing the broader study: The recorded disease courses included relapsing-remitting, secondary progressive and progressive-relapsing multiple sclerosis, and some patients had no subtype annotation. A subset of samples was prepared in parallel using single-end sample barcoding, then pooled and co-amplified after Illumina adapter ligation. The multiple sclerosis patient repertoires were compared with 11 previously published healthy control repertoires from donors aged about 6 to 26 years.

To demonstrate the VDJtools post-analysis software, TCR beta repertoires were profiled from the peripheral blood of over ten young patients with multiple sclerosis. The patients with multiple sclerosis were children and adolescents between about 6 and 17 years of age. On the study overall, not on this receptor specifically: The control group was slightly older than the multiple sclerosis patient group. About 5 TRBV segments, including TRBV5-6, TRBV5-1 and TRBV20-1, were significantly more frequent in patients than controls. Direct clustering with F measure revealed strong co-clustering of samples prepared in the same batch, which led to a batch-effect correction. Significantly lower normalized Chao1 diversity was found in multiple sclerosis patients than in controls, suggesting substantial peripheral T-cell clonal expansion.

Receptors were amplified or captured by PCR. The data were produced on an Illumina HiSeq 2500. Unique molecular identifiers were incorporated into TCR beta cDNA libraries to reduce PCR and sequencing biases. Some 500,000 cDNA molecules were obtained for every 1 to 10 million input T cells, so each molecule roughly corresponded to one T cell. The same protocol used for the earlier healthy control dataset was applied to prepare and sequence the patient libraries. Samples belonging to the same batch were prepared together, multiplexed and sequenced on a shared HiSeq lane. From the authors' description of their analysis: Raw barcoded reads were processed with MIGEC, discarding single-read molecular identifier groups before consensus assembly and CDR3 extraction. VDJtools was used for post-analysis of the clonotype tables, and diversity was normalized by down-sampling every dataset to the size of the smallest sample. Repertoire overlap clustering matched CDR3 amino acid but not nucleotide sequences to correct batch-related cross-sample contamination. TCRdb reprocessed the public reads (quality trimming at Q25 with fastp, clone calling with MiXCR) and kept in-frame beta chains. CDR3 protein sequences are deduplicated, and each keeps its most common genes and DNA. These V and J calls originate from TCRdb's pipeline instead of the authors' own analysis. The sample table holds 750,000 to 950,000 distinct CDR3 sequences, of which approximately 53% were seen once. Together, the top ten hold around 4.5% of the sample.

About this clonotype: The clone's antigen remains unknown. Sequence at one end of the junction differs from germline and may be a read error.

In the germline V gene (reference sequence), CDR1 corresponds to DFQATT and CDR2 to SNEGSKA. Including the terminal cysteine and phenylalanine, the CDR3 comprises 14 residues. The read is trimmed to its CDR3 DNA, 42 bases read in frame from base 1. Here the chain combines TRBV20-1 and TRBJ2-1, and 8 junctional nucleotides match TRBD1. This clonotype was obtained from a girl aged 10 to 17 with multiple sclerosis. Sequencing used blood. The DNA sequence is as follows: TGCAGTGCTAGTGACAGGGGCTCCTACAAGGAGCAGTTCTTC. It translates to CSASDRGSYKEQFF.